The 32 T cell receptor beta chains reported below all come from one sample, sequenced in a study of Ad26.COV2.S vaccination and SARS-CoV-2 variants. Treatment of the sample: around 19 received Ad26.COV2.S at low or high dose, single or two shots; about five received placebo; per-sample allocation not given. Vaccine and placebo recipients were sampled on day 63 after the first injection. Clones were sequenced by immunoSEQ multiplex PCR, and TCRdb holds only the in-frame ones, with some missing. Of approximately 400,000 clones detected, roughly 81% appear once; the ten largest clones hold roughly 3.1%. The sample here was peripheral blood, taken in a trial of Ad26.COV2.S vaccine versus placebo. The source of these receptors is a person between 18 and 60 years old who received the Ad26.COV2.S COVID-19 vaccine or a placebo.

The chain is built from TRBV5-1 and TRBJ2-7, with D perhaps matching TRBD1 or TRBD2 (5 bases each). The V gene lost 1 base and the J gene lost 7 bases, with 18 bases spanning the gap. CDR1 SGHRS and CDR2 YFSETQ come from the germline V gene. The CDR3 consists of 15 residues. The CDR3 DNA reads TGCGCCAGCAGCTTGTACCGGGACGACGGGCGGGAGCAGTACTTC. Its translation is CASSLYRDDGREQYF.

The rearrangement links TRBV6-2 or TRBV6-3 to TRBJ2-2; 12 nucleotides agree with TRBD2. The CDR3 totals 15 residues. Germline V gene data show CDR1 as MNHEY and CDR2 as SVGEGT. With V trimmed by 5 bases and J by 7 bases, 5 bases remained unmatched. The CDR3 DNA sequence: TGTGCCAGCAGTCCGACTAGCGGGGGCTACGGGGAGCTGTTTTTT. Protein product: CASSPTSGGYGELFF.

The chain uses TRBV3-1 (or the pseudogene TRBV3-2) and TRBJ2-1; D is undetermined. CDR1 and CDR2 from the germline V gene are LGHDT and YNNKEL (reference sequence). V gave up 1 base and J gave up 6 bases, with 10 bases separating them. The CDR3 consists of 14 residues. The CDR3 is CASSQGSLSNEQFF. CDR3 DNA sequence: TGTGCCAGCAGCCAAGGTTCGCTATCCAATGAGCAGTTCTTC.

This clone was counted a single time. This sequence joins TRBV7-9 and TRBJ2-7; 9 bases are shared with TRBD1. The V gene end was trimmed by 0 bases and the J gene end by 5 bases; junction bases not matched to a gene: 5. From germline, CDR1 is SEHNR and CDR2 FQNEAQ (reference sequence). The CDR3 runs 15 residues. In DNA form, the CDR3 reads TGTGCCAGCAGCTTAGCACAGGGGGCGAACCACGAGCAGTACTTC. Translation gives CASSLAQGANHEQYF. Supplemented by reference TRBV7-9 and TRBJ2-7, the full variable domain reads DTGVSQNPRHKITKRGQNVTFRCDPISEHNRLYWYRQTLGQGPEFLTYFQNEAQLEKSRLLSDRFSAERPKGSFSTLEIQRTEQGDSAMYLCASSLAQGANHEQYFGPGTRLTVT.

The chain recombines TRBV5-1 with TRBJ2-3, with 7 nucleotides matching TRBD2. Germline CDR1 is SGHRS and CDR2 is YFSETQ. Losses at the gene ends were 4 bases for V and 0 bases for J; bases not matched to a gene: 2. This CDR3 comprises 14 residues. The CDR3 loop is CASSGTTSTDTQYF. The CDR3 DNA is TGCGCCAGCAGCGGGACTACTAGCACAGATACGCAGTATTTT.

This sequence joins TRBV30 and TRBJ2-3; tentatively, D is TRBD1 (6 bases). The germline CDR1 and CDR2 sequences are GTSNPN and SVGIG (reference sequence). Trimming pared 0 bases from V and 6 bases from J, leaving 13 bases between. The CDR3 consists of 14 residues. In DNA, the CDR3 is TGTGCCTGGAGTGTCAGGGGCAGTTGGGATACGCAGTATTTT. Its protein product is CAWSVRGSWDTQYF.

The chain uses TRBV9 and TRBJ2-5; a possible D gene is TRBD2 (5 bases). From germline, CDR1 is SGDLS and CDR2 YYNGEE. The CDR3 runs to 17 residues. Trimming removed 0 bases at V and 0 bases at J, with 15 bases between. In DNA form, the CDR3 reads TGTGCCAGCAGCGTAGCAGGAGGACGCCAGTACCAAGAGACCCAGTACTTC. Translation gives CASSVAGGRQYQETQYF.

The chain employs TRBV5-4 and TRBJ2-2; 12 nucleotides line up with TRBD2. Germline V gives CDR1 SGHNT, CDR2 YYREEE (reference sequence). CDR3 length: 16 residues. The V and J ends lost 1 base and 7 bases, in that order; junction bases with no gene match: 5. The CDR3 protein is CASSLSPSGRVGELFF. The DNA for the CDR3 is TGTGCCAGCAGCTTGTCTCCTAGCGGGAGGGTCGGGGAGCTGTTTTTT.

A few counts support this clone. This rearrangement joins TRBV6-6 to TRBJ2-7; D ambiguous. The germline V gene encodes CDR1 MNHNY and CDR2 SVGAGI (reference sequence). The V gene lost 2 bases and the J gene lost 2 bases, with 7 bases spanning the gap. This CDR3 spans 13 amino acids. The CDR3 region has the DNA TGTGCCAGCAGTTACGGGCTCCCCTACGAGCAGTACTTC. This encodes CASSYGLPYEQYF.

The chain couples TRBV9 to TRBJ2-5, with 9 positions matching TRBD1. This CDR3 is 16 amino acids long. After removal of 3 bases from V and 5 bases from J, the junction contained 11 bases not matched to a gene. The germline gives CDR1 SGDLS, CDR2 YYNGEE. The CDR3 DNA reads TGTGCCAGCAGCGGAGCTTCACAGGGGGCGGTGGAGACCCAGTACTTC. Translated, it gives CASSGASQGAVETQYF.

The CDR3 spells CASSQEWRVVHGYTF. The CDR3 nucleotides are TGCGCCAGCAGCCAAGAATGGAGGGTGGTTCATGGCTACACCTTC. The gene calls are TRBV4-3 and TRBJ1-2; D remains ambiguous. Germline V gene data show CDR1 as LGHNA and CDR2 as YSLEER. CDR3 length: 15 amino acids. The V end was cut by 0 bases, the J end by 6 bases, with 14 bases between.

The V and J genes are TRBV12-1 and TRBJ2-3; the D call TRBD2 from the table was never checked on the DNA. TRBV12-1 corresponds to a pseudogene. The CDR3 runs to 14 residues. DNA for the CDR3: TGTGCCAGCAGATTTTATACTAGCACAGATACGCAGTATTTT. This encodes CASRFYTSTDTQYF.

The chain recombines TRBV20-1 with TRBJ1-5; D gene unclear. Germline V gene data show CDR1 as DFQATT and CDR2 as SNEGSKA (reference sequence). The CDR3 is made up of 13 amino acids. V was shortened by 3 bases and J by 1 base, with 7 bases between the two germline ends. Written as DNA, the CDR3 is TGCAGTGCTAGTCTGGACAGCAATCAGCCCCAGCATTTT. Translated, it gives CSASLDSNQPQHF.

V is TRBV15 and J is TRBJ2-5; D call uncertain. V gave up 0 bases and J gave up 2 bases, with 10 bases separating them. Germline V gene data show CDR1 as LNHNV and CDR2 as YYDKDF (reference sequence). CDR3 length: 15 amino acids. CDR3: CATSRDLSAQETQYF. The CDR3 coding sequence is TGTGCCACCAGCAGAGATCTCAGTGCTCAAGAGACCCAGTACTTC.

This clone was detected only once. In DNA form, the CDR3 reads TGTGCCAGCAGCTTGGCTCTCTGGGGCAGTAACACCGGGGAGCTGTTTTTT. Residues: CASSLALWGSNTGELFF. V is TRBV5-4 and J is TRBJ2-2; possible D gene TRBD1, 5 bases. Germline V gives CDR1 SGHNT, CDR2 YYREEE (reference sequence). The CDR3 consists of 17 residues. V gave up 0 bases and J gave up 2 bases, with 14 bases separating them.

The chain carries TRBV29-1 and TRBJ2-4; a possible D gene is TRBD2 (6 bases). Deletions cut 4 bases from V and 7 bases from J, with 20 bases between. The CDR3 is 15 amino acids. The germline V gene has CDR1 SQVTM and CDR2 ANQGSEA. CDR3 in DNA: TGCAGCGTTGTGGTACGGGAGAGAGGTACGAACATTCAGTACTTC. Translating it yields CSVVVRERGTNIQYF.

The V and J genes are TRBV3-1 (or the pseudogene TRBV3-2) and TRBJ1-5; D is unresolved. Trimming took off 1 base at V and 5 bases at J, with 12 bases between the two ends. The germline gives CDR1 LGHDT, CDR2 YNNKEL (reference sequence). The CDR3 covers 15 residues. The chain's CDR3 is CASSQVAGVYQPQHF. In DNA form, the CDR3 reads TGTGCCAGCAGCCAAGTAGCAGGAGTTTATCAGCCCCAGCATTTT.

V and J are TRBV7-2 and TRBJ2-1; D not resolved. The CDR3 has 14 amino acids. CDR1 and CDR2 from the germline V gene are SGHTA and FQGNSA. Trimming removed 3 bases from V and 5 bases from J, with 11 bases in between. The CDR3 is CASSLRTDHNEQFF. CDR3 coding DNA: TGTGCCAGCAGCTTGCGGACGGATCACAATGAGCAGTTCTTC.

The chain is built from TRBV29-1 and TRBJ2-5, with D possibly being TRBD1 (8 bases). Trimming removed 8 bases at V and 2 bases at J, with 15 bases between. This CDR3 spans 13 amino acids. The germline CDR1 and CDR2 sequences are SQVTM and ANQGSEA. As DNA, the CDR3 is TGCAGCCTAACAGGGGGGGCTCAAGAGACCCAGTACTTC. It translates to CSLTGGAQETQYF.

The V and J genes are TRBV10-2 and TRBJ1-1, with D uncertain. The CDR3 runs to 13 residues. V was cut by 4 bases and J by 0 bases, with 6 bases left in between. Germline V gives CDR1 WSHSY, CDR2 SAAADI. The CDR3 loop reads CASSVTMNTEAFF. DNA of the CDR3: TGCGCCAGCAGTGTCACCATGAACACTGAAGCTTTCTTT.

This sequence joins TRBV4-3 and TRBJ1-3, with unresolved D. CDR3 size: 17 residues. The germline gives CDR1 LGHNA, CDR2 YSLEER. Deletions cut 3 bases from V and 1 base from J, with 16 bases between. The CDR3, as DNA: TGCGCCAGCAGCCATCCCCCCGGTGCGGAGTCTGGAAACACCATATATTTT. It translates to CASSHPPGAESGNTIYF.

CDR3 nucleotide sequence: TGTGCCAGCAGCGTTCGGGCCTTAGCGGTAGAGACCCAGTACTTC. Protein product: CASSVRALAVETQYF. The chain recombines TRBV3-1 (or the pseudogene TRBV3-2) with TRBJ2-5, with D possibly matching TRBD2 (6 bases). V was trimmed by 5 bases and J by 4 bases, leaving 17 bases between them. The CDR3 runs to 15 residues. Germline V gene sequence: CDR1 LGHDT, CDR2 YNNKEL (reference sequence).

This chain links TRBV10-3 with TRBJ2-3; perhaps TRBD2 as D (6 bases). CDR1 is ENHRY and CDR2 is SYGVKD in the germline V gene. CDR3 length equals 18 residues. V was cut by 0 bases and J by 0 bases, with 16 bases left in between. The CDR3 is CAISESMGGLSSTDTQYF. Here the CDR3 DNA reads TGTGCCATCAGTGAGTCGATGGGTGGACTATCTAGCACAGATACGCAGTATTTT.

The gene calls are TRBV7-9 and TRBJ1-1; D is unclear. From germline, CDR1 is SEHNR and CDR2 FQNEAQ (reference sequence). This CDR3 region has 12 residues. V was shortened by 1 base and J by 5 bases, with 5 bases between the two germline ends. The CDR3 DNA sequence: TGTGCCAGCAGCTTAGTTTGGACTGAAGCTTTCTTT. This gives the protein CASSLVWTEAFF.

There are a few counts of this clone. CDR3 amino acids: CASSSGPKYNEQFF. CDR3 nucleotide sequence: TGTGCCAGCAGCTCCGGGCCTAAATACAATGAGCAGTTCTTC. The gene calls are TRBV5-6 and TRBJ2-1; D remains ambiguous. V lost 3 bases and J 4 bases, leaving 11 bases between the germline ends. The length of the CDR3 is 14 residues. Germline values: CDR1 SGHDT, CDR2 YYEEEE.

This chain uses TRBV5-1 with TRBJ2-3; 10 positions agree with TRBD1. The CDR3 extends over 15 amino acids. Unmatched junction bases numbered 2, after V lost 4 bases and J lost 0 bases. Germline V gene sequence: CDR1 SGHRS, CDR2 YFSETQ. CDR3 in amino acids: CASSRTGGSTDTQYF. Written as DNA, the CDR3 is TGCGCCAGCAGCCGGACAGGGGGTAGCACAGATACGCAGTATTTT. Filled out from reference TRBV5-1 and TRBJ2-3, the complete variable domain reads KAGVTQTPRYLIKTRGQQVTLSCSPISGHRSVSWYQQTPGQGLQFLFEYFSETQRNKGNFPGRFSGRQFSNSRSEMNVSTLELGDSALYLCASSRTGGSTDTQYFGPGTRLTVL.

The J gene is TRBJ2-2, the V gene TRBV9; 10 positions match TRBD2. V dropped 4 bases and J dropped 6; count of bases not matched to a gene: 9. The germline CDR1 and CDR2 sequences are SGDLS and YYNGEE. The CDR3 is made up of 16 amino acids. The CDR3 loop is CASSSLSGRWAGELFF. CDR3 DNA: TGTGCCAGCAGCTCTCTTAGCGGGAGGTGGGCCGGGGAGCTGTTTTTT.

This clone was seen a single time. The rearrangement uses TRBV14 and TRBJ2-7, with D tentatively TRBD1 (6 bases). The CDR3 loop spans 13 amino acids. CDR1 and CDR2 (germline): SGHDN, FVKESK. V dropped 2 bases and J dropped 6 bases, with 11 bases sitting between them. CDR3 amino acids: CASSQRVRGEQYF. The CDR3 DNA is TGTGCCAGCAGCCAACGGGTCAGGGGCGAGCAGTACTTC.

V and J are TRBV5-1 and TRBJ2-7; D is unresolved. Germline V gives CDR1 SGHRS, CDR2 YFSETQ. CDR3 length equals 15 residues. V was cut by 3 bases and J by 2 bases, with 15 bases left in between. DNA for the CDR3: TGCGCCAGCAGCTCACCTGACGGAAACCCCTACGAGCAGTACTTC. Protein sequence: CASSSPDGNPYEQYF.

The chain is built from TRBV19 and TRBJ1-1, with 10 bases fitting TRBD1. Looked up from germline, CDR1 is LNHDA and CDR2 is SQIVND (reference sequence). V lost 4 bases to trimming and J lost 1 base; unmatched junction nucleotides: 6. The CDR3 totals 16 residues. CDR3: CASSRGQGFRNTEAFF. CDR3 coding DNA: TGTGCCAGTAGTAGGGGACAGGGGTTTCGGAACACTGAAGCTTTCTTT.

This sequence joins TRBV7-4 and TRBJ1-5; D ambiguous. V dropped 5 bases and J dropped 0 bases, with 14 bases sitting between them. The CDR3 extends over 16 amino acids. Per the germline V gene, CDR1 is SGHVT and CDR2 is SQSDAQ. CDR3: CASSGRTGNSNQPQHF. The CDR3 region has the DNA TGTGCCAGCAGCGGACGGACGGGAAATAGCAATCAGCCCCAGCATTTT.

V is TRBV10-3 and J is TRBJ2-5; D gene unclear. Germline CDR1 is ENHRY and CDR2 is SYGVKD. The V end was cut by 0 bases, the J end by 2 bases, with 10 bases between. The CDR3 spans 15 residues. The CDR3 loop is CAISESGRDQETQYF. In DNA form, the CDR3 reads TGTGCCATCAGTGAGTCTGGTAGGGATCAAGAGACCCAGTACTTC.